Shown below are 20 T cell receptor beta chains from a single sample sequenced in a study of cytomegalovirus exposure and HLA in healthy donors. The data were produced by immunoSEQ multiplex PCR, yet TCRdb's version contains in-frame clones alone and is incomplete. This sample has hundreds of thousands of clones, with approximately 87% found just once. Material: PBMCs. These receptors were taken from a man in his late teens or twenties in good health and CMV-seronegative.

The V and J genes are TRBV11-3 and TRBJ2-5; 9 nucleotides align to TRBD2. The J call is doubtful: the DNA matches TRBJ2-7 better. Germline V lookup: CDR1 SGHNT, CDR2 YENEEA. The CDR3 sequence is 16 residues long. The CDR3 spells CASSLAEREAPYEQYF. In DNA form, the CDR3 reads TGTGCCAGCAGCTTAGCCGAGCGGGAGGCCCCATACGAGCAGTACTTC.

This clone appeared a single time. The chain employs TRBV30 and TRBJ1-3; 8 bases fit TRBD1. The junction had 11 bases not matched to a gene; V was cut back by 3 bases and J by 4 bases. Per germline, CDR1 GTSNPN and CDR2 SVGIG (reference sequence). The CDR3 runs 16 residues. CDR3 amino acids: CAWRLQTGEAGNTIYF. The CDR3 DNA reads TGTGCCTGGAGATTACAGACAGGGGAGGCAGGAAACACCATATATTTT.

V gene TRBV5-4 combines with J gene TRBJ2-7; D possibly corresponds to TRBD2 (5 bases). This CDR3 contains 12 residues. CDR1 SGHNT and CDR2 YYREEE come from the germline V gene (reference sequence). Trimming shortened V by 4 bases and J by 6 bases, and 11 bases separated the two germline ends. This chain's CDR3 is CASSHREREQYF. DNA of the CDR3: TGTGCCAGCAGCCATCGGGAACGCGAGCAGTACTTC.

This chain links TRBV28 with TRBJ1-3; no reliable D call. V was clipped by 8 bases and J by 0 bases, with 14 bases between them. This CDR3 contains 15 residues. Germline CDR1 is MDHEN and CDR2 is SYDVKM. The CDR3 loop reads CASSSPTYSGNTIYF. The CDR3 nucleotides are TGTGCCAGCTCCTCCCCGACATACTCTGGAAACACCATATATTTT.

The chain recombines TRBV11-3 with TRBJ1-1; TRBD1 might be the D (5 bases). This CDR3 has 14 residues. CDR1 and CDR2 (germline): SGHNT, YENEEA. V was pared by 1 base and J by 4 bases, with 10 bases between. The CDR3 DNA follows: TGTGCCAGCAGCTTAGGGATGGGGCGCACTGAAGCTTTCTTT. Residues: CASSLGMGRTEAFF.

The V call is TRBV7-2, the J call TRBJ2-3; a weak D match, TRBD2 (5 bases). Trimming took off 5 bases at V and 2 bases at J, with 8 bases between the two ends. The CDR3 length is 13 residues. Germline V gene lookup returns CDR1 SGHTA and CDR2 FQGNSA. The CDR3 DNA is TGTGCCAGCAGCGCCGACTACACAGATACGCAGTATTTT. This gives the protein CASSADYTDTQYF.

The chain combines TRBV4-2 with TRBJ1-1; D unclear. V shed 1 base and J shed 8 bases, with 14 bases lying between them. The V gene's germline CDR1 is LGHNA and CDR2 YNFKEQ. The CDR3 runs to 14 residues. Here the CDR3 DNA reads TGTGCCAGCAGCCAAGTACCCCCTTACTCCGAAGCTTTCTTT. It encodes CASSQVPPYSEAFF.

The genes are TRBV2 and TRBJ2-3; the match to TRBD2 covers 9 bases. The germline V gene has CDR1 SNHLY and CDR2 FYNNEI. The CDR3 spans 15 residues. V was pared by 6 bases and J by 4 bases, with 8 bases of the junction left unmatched. In DNA form, the CDR3 reads TGTGCCAGCAGGGGACTAGCCGCGAACGCAGATACGCAGTATTTT. Translating it yields CASRGLAANADTQYF.

The chain joins TRBV2 to TRBJ2-5, with D unresolved. Germline CDR1 reads SNHLY; CDR2 reads FYNNEI. Trimming took 7 bases from V and 1 from J, leaving 7 bases between them. The CDR3 is made up of 12 amino acids. DNA of the CDR3: TGTGCCAGCAACTGGAGCCAAGAGACCCAGTACTTC. This sequence encodes CASNWSQETQYF. Full variable domain (rest looked up from reference TRBV2 and TRBJ2-5): EPEVTQTPSHQVTQMGQEVILRCVPISNHLYFYWYRQILGQKVEFLVSFYNNEISEKSEIFDDQFSVERPDGSNFTLKIRSTKLEDSAMYFCASNWSQETQYFGPGTRLLVL.

This chain uses TRBV5-4 with TRBJ2-1, with D possibly matching TRBD1 (6 bases). Germline V gene sequence: CDR1 SGHNT, CDR2 YYREEE (reference sequence). The CDR3 spans 17 residues. The V and J ends lost 2 bases and 3 bases respectively, with 18 bases between them. CDR3 amino acids: CASSLTHRAEIYNEQFF. CDR3 DNA sequence: TGTGCCAGCAGCTTAACCCACAGGGCGGAGATCTACAATGAGCAGTTCTTC.

This CDR3 is CASSYRGQYTDTQYF. The CDR3 nucleotides are TGCGCCAGCAGCTATCGGGGACAGTACACAGATACGCAGTATTTT. The chain has TRBV5-1 and TRBJ2-3, with 7 bases that match TRBD1. The CDR3 is 15 amino acids. CDR1 is SGHRS and CDR2 is YFSETQ in the germline V gene. After removal of 3 bases from V and 2 bases from J, the junction contained 6 bases not matched to a gene.

The V and J genes are TRBV5-1 and TRBJ2-1; 11 bases align to TRBD2. The J segment lost 10 bases and the V segment lost 7 bases, leaving 13 bases of the junction unmatched. The CDR3 has 15 amino acids. CDR1 and CDR2 from the germline V gene are SGHRS and YFSETQ. CDR3 residues: CASAGTSGPSREQFF. The CDR3, as DNA: TGCGCCAGCGCCGGGACTAGCGGACCCTCTAGGGAGCAGTTCTTC.

The chain has TRBV28 and TRBJ2-7; 8 bases line up with TRBD1. The germline CDR1 and CDR2 sequences are MDHEN and SYDVKM. This CDR3 region has 14 residues. V lost 6 bases and J lost 2; bases outside the gene matches: 6. Written as DNA, the CDR3 is TGTGCCAGCAGCGCCCAGGGGGCCGCCTACGAGCAGTACTTC. This gives the protein CASSAQGAAYEQYF.

The table lists this clone with a few counts. This chain joins TRBV9 and TRBJ2-5; D is unresolved. Deletions cut 7 bases from V and 1 base from J, with 11 bases between. The CDR3 loop spans 13 amino acids. The germline gives CDR1 SGDLS, CDR2 YYNGEE. CDR3 nucleotides: TGTGCCAGCGGGCATCCAGCCCAAGAGACCCAGTACTTC. Encoded protein: CASGHPAQETQYF.

This clone has more than one count but fewer than ten. V is TRBV6-1 and J is TRBJ1-5, with D uncertain. The germline gives CDR1 MNHNS, CDR2 SASEGT. V lost 6 bases to trimming and J lost 3 bases, with 9 bases between them. The CDR3 is 13 amino acids. The CDR3: CASSRWLNQPQHF. CDR3 sequence (DNA): TGTGCCAGCAGCAGGTGGCTCAATCAGCCCCAGCATTTT.

This chain links TRBV4-3 with TRBJ2-1; 7 nucleotides line up with TRBD1. From germline, CDR1 is LGHNA and CDR2 YSLEER. V was pared by 4 bases and J by 0 bases, with 6 bases of the junction left unmatched. This CDR3 has 16 amino acids. The DNA for the CDR3 is TGCGCCAGCAGCCCTATGACAGGGAGCTCCTACAATGAGCAGTTCTTC. Protein sequence: CASSPMTGSSYNEQFF.

This sequence joins TRBV2 and TRBJ2-6, with TRBD1 matching over 10 bases. The V and J ends lost 5 bases and 1 base, in that order; junction bases with no gene match: 2. This CDR3 comprises 16 residues. Looked up from germline, CDR1 is SNHLY and CDR2 is FYNNEI. The CDR3 is CASSRDRGSGANVLTF. The CDR3, as DNA: TGTGCCAGCAGTCGGGACAGGGGATCTGGGGCCAACGTCCTGACTTTC. Full variable domain (missing parts from reference TRBV2 and TRBJ2-6): EPEVTQTPSHQVTQMGQEVILRCVPISNHLYFYWYRQILGQKVEFLVSFYNNEISEKSEIFDDQFSVERPDGSNFTLKIRSTKLEDSAMYFCASSRDRGSGANVLTFGAGSRLTVL.

The rearrangement links TRBV28 to TRBJ1-2; D ambiguous. V was cut by 3 bases and J by 4 bases, with 12 bases left in between. The V gene's germline CDR1 is MDHEN and CDR2 SYDVKM. This CDR3 comprises 14 residues. In DNA, the CDR3 is TGTGCCAGCAGTTTCTTGCCCAGAGGCTATGGCTACACCTTC. It encodes CASSFLPRGYGYTF.

This chain connects TRBV14 to TRBJ2-7; tentative D call: TRBD1 (6 bases). This CDR3 has 16 residues. Germline-derived CDR1 and CDR2 are SGHDN and FVKESK. V was clipped by 2 bases and J by 7 bases, with 21 bases between them. DNA for the CDR3: TGTGCCAGCAGCCAATATTCAACAGGGATGGACGGGGAGCAGTACTTC. It specifies CASSQYSTGMDGEQYF. Using reference TRBV14 and TRBJ2-7 for the parts outside the CDR3, the full variable domain is EAGVTQFPSHSVIEKGQTVTLRCDPISGHDNLYWYRRVMGKEIKFLLHFVKESKQDESGMPNNRFLAERTGGTYSTLKVQPAELEDSGVYFCASSQYSTGMDGEQYFGPGTRLTVT.

V is TRBV29-1 and J is TRBJ2-7; tentatively, D is TRBD1 (5 bases). Germline CDR1 SQVTM, CDR2 ANQGSEA. Trimming left V 1 base short and J 3 bases short, with 10 bases between. The CDR3 has 13 residues. As DNA, the CDR3 is TGCAGCGTTGAAGGAGGACACAGCTACGAGCAGTACTTC. The encoded protein is CSVEGGHSYEQYF.